The 23 T cell receptor beta chains presented below share a single source sample, sequenced in a study of cytomegalovirus exposure and HLA in healthy donors. With 60 Vbeta and 13 Jbeta primers, the PCR was carried out. The protocol was immunoSEQ multiplex PCR, while the TCRdb copy is restricted to in-frame clones and leaves out a portion. The data hold some 190,000 clones, with around 83% observed a single time. The sample consisted of PBMCs. Receptors were obtained from a man aged 35 to 55 in good health and CMV-seropositive.

The chain employs TRBV2 and TRBJ2-5; the match to TRBD2 covers 8 bases. Germline V gene data show CDR1 as SNHLY and CDR2 as FYNNEI. CDR3 length: 14 residues. The ends lost 6 bases at V and 1 base at J; junction bases unmatched: 4. This CDR3 reads CASSGGDSQETQYF. The CDR3, as DNA: TGTGCCAGCAGCGGGGGGGACTCCCAAGAGACCCAGTACTTC. Full variable domain (missing parts from reference TRBV2 and TRBJ2-5): EPEVTQTPSHQVTQMGQEVILRCVPISNHLYFYWYRQILGQKVEFLVSFYNNEISEKSEIFDDQFSVERPDGSNFTLKIRSTKLEDSAMYFCASSGGDSQETQYFGPGTRLLVL.

The rearrangement uses TRBV5-1 and TRBJ2-7; 11 bases map to TRBD1. Germline-derived CDR1 and CDR2 are SGHRS and YFSETQ. The trim removed 4 bases at V and 6 bases at J, leaving 6 bases unmatched. This CDR3 has 14 residues. Here the CDR3 reads CASSPRTGGSEQYF. CDR3 sequence (DNA): TGCGCCAGCAGCCCACGGACAGGGGGCTCCGAGCAGTACTTC.

This clone was seen a handful of times. The chain carries TRBV5-5 and TRBJ1-5, with D possibly TRBD1 on 6 matching bases. Germline CDR1 and CDR2: SGHKS and YYEKEE (reference sequence). V was cut by 1 base and J by 5 bases, with 7 bases left in between. This CDR3 spans 13 amino acids. CDR3 residues: CASSLQGYQPQHF. Here the CDR3 DNA reads TGTGCCAGCAGCTTGCAGGGGTATCAGCCCCAGCATTTT.

This clone was counted once. The chain recombines TRBV5-1 with TRBJ1-2; D uncertain. The CDR3 is made up of 13 amino acids. Trimming shortened V by 1 base and J by 2 bases, and 6 bases separated the two germline ends. Germline CDR1 SGHRS, CDR2 YFSETQ. The CDR3 DNA is TGCGCCAGCAGCTTGACAACCAACTATGGCTACACCTTC. This sequence encodes CASSLTTNYGYTF.

A word on this clone: This CDR3 is also generated by other DNA sequences in the sample. This rearrangement joins TRBV5-1 to TRBJ2-5; 11 bases map to TRBD1. The CDR3 totals 16 residues. Per germline, CDR1 SGHRS and CDR2 YFSETQ. The trim removed 4 bases at V and 0 bases at J, leaving 5 bases unmatched. CDR3 nucleotide sequence: TGCGCCAGCAGCGGCGGGACAGGGGGGTACCAAGAGACCCAGTACTTC. Its protein is CASSGGTGGYQETQYF.

The V and J genes are TRBV9 and TRBJ2-2; 8 bases agree with TRBD2. From germline, CDR1 is SGDLS and CDR2 YYNGEE. The J segment lost 4 bases and the V segment lost 3 bases, leaving 2 bases of the junction unmatched. The CDR3 is 14 amino acids. The CDR3 sequence is CASSATSGTGELFF. CDR3 DNA: TGTGCCAGCAGCGCCACTAGCGGCACCGGGGAGCTGTTTTTT.

V gene TRBV6-6 combines with J gene TRBJ1-2; the D is unclear. CDR3 length: 15 residues. V was trimmed by 8 bases and J by 5 bases, leaving 21 bases between them. Germline lookup yields CDR1 MNHNY and CDR2 SVGAGI (reference sequence). The CDR3 loop reads CASCPGASVGYGYTF. The DNA of the CDR3 is TGTGCCAGCTGCCCTGGAGCCTCGGTTGGATATGGCTACACCTTC.

V is TRBV27 and J is TRBJ2-2; weak D call: TRBD1 (6 bases). The CDR3 extends over 15 amino acids. CDR1 and CDR2 (germline): MNHEY, SMNVEV (reference sequence). The V and J ends lost 3 bases and 7 bases respectively, with 15 bases between them. CDR3 protein: CASSFEAGAGGELFF. CDR3 DNA: TGTGCCAGCAGTTTTGAGGCAGGGGCTGGCGGGGAGCTGTTTTTT.

This clone is a singleton in its sample. J is TRBJ2-1 and V is TRBV10-3, with a possible D match to TRBD1 (7 bases). In germline, CDR1 is ENHRY, CDR2 SYGVKD. V shed 5 bases and J shed 1 base, with 15 bases lying between them. The CDR3 has 16 residues. The CDR3 region is CAISSGGGGSYNEQFF. Here the CDR3 DNA reads TGTGCCATCAGTTCCGGAGGGGGCGGGTCCTACAATGAGCAGTTCTTC.

This sequence joins TRBV19 and TRBJ2-5; 8 bases line up with TRBD1. From germline, CDR1 is LNHDA and CDR2 SQIVND (reference sequence). The CDR3 extends over 16 amino acids. V lost 4 bases, J lost 7 bases, and 14 bases stayed unmatched. CDR3 sequence (DNA): TGTGCCAGTAGTACAAAACCTCAGGGGGCTGGAGGGACCCAGTACTTC. Amino acids: CASSTKPQGAGGTQYF. Variable domain in full (rest from reference TRBV19 and TRBJ2-5): DGGITQSPKYLFRKEGQNVTLSCEQNLNHDAMYWYRQDPGQGLRLIYYSQIVNDFQKGDIAEGYSVSREKKESFPLTVTSAQKNPTAFYLCASSTKPQGAGGTQYFGPGTRLLVL.

Turning to this clone: One junction end does not reproduce the germline sequence, and a read error may be involved. V is TRBV6-6 and J is TRBJ1-1; D remains unclear. Germline loops: CDR1 MNHNY, CDR2 SVGAGI (reference sequence). This CDR3 has 11 residues. Written as DNA, the CDR3 is TGTGCCGGCAGTTACTCTGAGAGGGCTTTCTTT. Its protein product is CAGSYSERAFF.

Points on this clone: An end of the junction does not agree with germline; a read error may underlie this. This chain connects TRBV7-9 to TRBJ1-5; D might be TRBD1 (6 bases). CDR1 SEHNR and CDR2 FQNEAQ come from the germline V gene (reference sequence). CDR3 length: 18 amino acids. The CDR3 region has the DNA TGTTCCAGCAGCTTAGCTGTAGGGGGGGCCGCTAGCAATCAGCCCCAGCATTTT. Translated: CSSSLAVGGAASNQPQHF.

This clone was observed once. The chain couples TRBV29-1 to TRBJ1-4; D is perhaps TRBD1 (5 bases). This CDR3 region has 12 residues. Trimming left V 7 bases short and J 8 bases short, with 14 bases between. Looked up from germline, CDR1 is SQVTM and CDR2 is ANQGSEA. The CDR3: CSAQGDGEKLFF. The CDR3 DNA follows: TGCAGCGCGCAGGGTGATGGAGAAAAACTGTTTTTT. Full variable domain (missing parts from reference TRBV29-1 and TRBJ1-4): SAVISQKPSRDICQRGTSLTIQCQVDSQVTMMFWYRQQPGQSLTLIATANQGSEATYESGFVIDKFPISRPNLTFSTLTVSNMSPEDSSIYLCSAQGDGEKLFFGSGTQLSVL.

Here the CDR3 reads CASSHREGPRWNSPLHF. In nucleotides, the CDR3 is TGTGCCAGCAGCCATAGGGAGGGTCCGAGGTGGAATTCACCCCTCCACTTT. This chain links TRBV5-4 with TRBJ1-6; D call uncertain. Germline V gene lookup returns CDR1 SGHNT and CDR2 YYREEE (reference sequence). V was trimmed by 4 bases and J by 7 bases, leaving 21 bases between them. The CDR3 sequence is 17 residues long.

This clone was recorded only once. The CDR3: CASSPGQSYGTQYF. CDR3 coding DNA: TGTGCCAGCAGCCCCGGACAGTCTTATGGGACCCAGTACTTC. The chain is built from TRBV11-2 and TRBJ2-5, with TRBD1 as a possible D gene (6 bases). This CDR3 has 14 amino acids. The V end was cut by 5 bases, the J end by 7 bases, with 17 bases between. CDR1 SGHAT and CDR2 FQNNGV come from the germline V gene.

The chain links TRBV7-2 to TRBJ2-7; D remains ambiguous. The length of the CDR3 is 14 residues. With 1 base removed from V and 2 bases from J, the gap between germline ends came to 9 bases. Germline CDR1 SGHTA, CDR2 FQGNSA. The CDR3 spells CASSLVEGAYEQYF. The CDR3 region has the DNA TGTGCCAGCAGCTTAGTTGAAGGAGCCTACGAGCAGTACTTC.

V is TRBV7-8 and J is TRBJ2-1, with a possible D match to TRBD2 (6 bases). This CDR3 spans 15 amino acids. The V end was cut by 6 bases, the J end by 5 bases, with 17 bases between. Germline CDR1 SGHVS, CDR2 FQNEAQ. Written as DNA, the CDR3 is TGTGCCAGCAGTATCCGGGACTGGGTAAACAATGAGCAGTTCTTC. It encodes CASSIRDWVNNEQFF.

This clone was picked up a small number of times. The chain has TRBV11-2 and TRBJ2-7; 8 bases line up with TRBD2. This CDR3 has 16 amino acids. V shed 1 base, J shed 3 bases, and the junction held 8 bases outside the gene matches. CDR1 SGHAT and CDR2 FQNNGV come from the germline V gene. The CDR3 loop is CASSLAPAGAGYEQYF. The CDR3 nucleotides are TGTGCCAGCAGCTTAGCCCCAGCGGGAGCGGGCTACGAGCAGTACTTC.

V is TRBV6-4 and J is TRBJ2-6, with D possibly TRBD1 on 5 matching bases. The CDR3 totals 17 residues. V lost 3 bases, J lost 2 bases, and 14 bases lay in between. The germline gives CDR1 MRHNA, CDR2 SNTAGT. DNA for the CDR3: TGTGCCAGCAGTGATTGGCAGGGCATCACTGGGGCCAACGTCCTGACTTTC. Protein: CASSDWQGITGANVLTF.

This chain joins TRBV9 and TRBJ2-1; tentative D call: TRBD2 (6 bases). Deletions cut 1 base from V and 2 bases from J, with 16 bases between. Germline assignment: CDR1 SGDLS and CDR2 YYNGEE. CDR3 size: 17 residues. The CDR3 DNA reads TGTGCCAGCAGCGTAACCCCGGGCGGGAAAACCTACAATGAGCAGTTCTTC. Its protein is CASSVTPGGKTYNEQFF.

V is TRBV9 and J is TRBJ2-1; D unclear. Trimming pared 0 bases from V and 1 base from J, leaving 5 bases between. The CDR3 is 14 residues long. Germline V gene data show CDR1 as SGDLS and CDR2 as YYNGEE. The CDR3 loop reads CASSVGESYNEQFF. CDR3 DNA sequence: TGTGCCAGCAGCGTAGGCGAGTCCTACAATGAGCAGTTCTTC.

V usage is TRBV9 and J usage is TRBJ2-3, with D perhaps matching TRBD2 (6 bases). Trimming shortened V by 2 bases and J by 0 bases, and 16 bases separated the two germline ends. The length of the CDR3 is 17 residues. Looked up from germline, CDR1 is SGDLS and CDR2 is YYNGEE. The CDR3 protein is CASSVLGGETSTDTQYF. The CDR3 nucleotides are TGTGCCAGCAGCGTTTTGGGGGGTGAGACTAGCACAGATACGCAGTATTTT.

The rearrangement joins TRBV4-2 to TRBJ2-5; 9 nucleotides line up with TRBD2. V dropped 4 bases and J dropped 0; count of bases not matched to a gene: 12. The CDR3 extends over 18 amino acids. The germline gives CDR1 LGHNA, CDR2 YNFKEQ. CDR3 in DNA: TGTGCCAGCAGCCCCCTCGGCTCGCGGGAGGGGTACCAAGAGACCCAGTACTTC. It encodes CASSPLGSREGYQETQYF.